Listed below are T cell receptor beta chains from one sample, sequenced in a study of read filtering for tumor transcriptome and immune sequencing. Via MiXCR, TCRdb re-called the reads, giving one row per CDR3 protein. Among about 46,000 distinct CDR3 sequences listed, more than 10% were seen once. The sequencing sample was made of a population of CD138-negative cells sorted from bone marrow. The receptors were sampled from a donor over 35 with multiple myeloma. Both conserved end residues are part of each CDR3. D genes are given only for firm matches. Clone size appears in some rows only: once, few, many, or a class for an expanded clone.

J gene	V gene	D gene	CDR3 length	clone size	CDR3 protein	CDR3 DNA
TRBJ2-5	TRBV7-6	NA	15	many	CASSLGSGVGETQYF	TGTGCCAGCAGCCTTGGCTCGGGGGTAGGGGAGACCCAGTACTTC
TRBJ2-1	TRBV9	TRBD2	15	many	CASSQLAGGIGEQFF	TGTGCCAGCAGCCAACTAGCGGGAGGGATAGGTGAGCAGTTCTTC
TRBJ1-2	TRBV12-3/TRBV12-4	NA	13	many	CASSPDIYYGYTF	TGTGCCAGCAGTCCGGACATCTACTATGGCTACACCTTC
TRBJ2-1	TRBV7-9	TRBD2	15	NA	CASILSGNTYNEQFF	TGTGCCAGCATCCTTAGCGGGAATACCTACAATGAGCAGTTCTTC
TRBJ1-1	TRBV7-4	NA	14	many	CASSLGGKNTEAFF	TGTGCCAGCAGCTTAGGGGGGAAGAACACTGAAGCTTTCTTT
TRBJ2-1	TRBV25-1	NA	12	many	CASSEGLRLKFF	TGTGCCAGCAGTGAGGGACTGAGGCTTAAGTTCTTC
TRBJ2-3	TRBV4-1	TRBD1	16	many	CASSQATGAPTDTQYF	TGCGCCAGCAGCCAAGCAACAGGGGCCCCCACAGATACGCAGTATTTT
TRBJ1-1	TRBV20-1	NA	11	many	CSAPLSGLAFF	TGCAGTGCTCCTCTGTCAGGGTTAGCTTTCTTT
TRBJ2-7	TRBV5-1	TRBD1	16	many	CASSSLTSGTGDEQYF	TGCGCCAGCAGCTCCTTAACTTCCGGGACAGGGGACGAGCAGTACTTC
TRBJ1-4	TRBV12-3/TRBV12-4	NA	16	many	CASRKQGTASNEKLFF	TGTGCCAGCAGGAAACAGGGAACCGCGTCTAATGAAAAACTGTTTTTT
TRBJ2-3	TRBV6-2/TRBV6-3	NA	13	NA	CASTRDSTDIQYF	TGTGCCAGCACCAGGGACTCCACAGATATACAGTATTTT
TRBJ1-2	TRBV19	NA	15	many	CASLKAEARRYGYTF	TGTGCCAGTCTCAAAGCAGAGGCTAGACGCTATGGCTACACCTTC
TRBJ1-5	TRBV6-5	TRBD1	15	many	CASRGGGDRAQPQHF	TGTGCCAGCAGAGGGGGCGGGGACAGGGCTCAGCCCCAGCATTTT
TRBJ2-3	TRBV29-1	TRBD1	13	NA	CSAGDRGTDTQYF	TGCAGCGCGGGGGACAGGGGCACAGATACGCAGTATTTT
TRBJ2-2	TRBV12-3/TRBV12-4	NA	14	many	CASSLNMGTGELFF	TGTGCCAGCAGTTTAAACATGGGCACCGGGGAGCTGTTTTTT
TRBJ1-5	TRBV6-1	NA	14	many	CASSEARVVQPQHF	TGTGCCAGCAGTGAAGCGCGGGTGGTTCAGCCCCAGCATTTT
TRBJ1-5	TRBV20-1	TRBD1	15	many	CSADLGTGGSQPQHF	TGCAGTGCTGACCTAGGGACAGGGGGATCTCAGCCCCAGCATTTT
TRBJ2-7	TRBV3-1	NA	13	many	CASSQRTSGEQYF	TGTGCCAGCAGCCAAAGGACCTCTGGGGAGCAGTACTTC
TRBJ1-1	TRBV10-2	NA	13	many	CASSERTGTEAFF	TGCGCCAGCAGTGAGAGGACCGGCACTGAAGCTTTCTTT
TRBJ1-2	TRBV30	NA	16	many	CAWSVPWGGQDYGYTF	TGTGCCTGGAGTGTACCCTGGGGGGGGCAGGACTATGGCTACACCTTC